In this sample, the clone carrying this T cell receptor beta chain turned up many times. This sample is drawn from a study of blood T cell repertoires in COVID-19. Study-level background: The samples span acute and convalescent COVID-19 from the United States, Italy and Spain. T cells, B-cell-depleted T cells, or PBMCs supplied cDNA or gDNA.

In the original analysis: Reference gene primer amplification yielded estimated nucleated cell counts. Clones were read by immunoSEQ multiplex PCR, and TCRdb kept only the in-frame ones, dropping some. V, J and clone size reflect that table, while D and trimming were determined from the DNA. The sample holds about 83,000 clones, more than 80% seen once. The material sequenced was peripheral blood. This receptor was identified in an elderly woman with acute or convalescent COVID-19.

CDR3 nucleotides: TGTGCCAGCAGCCCCCAACCCCTTAACAACGGGGGTTCACCCCTCCACTTT. It translates to CASSPQPLNNGGSPLHF. V and J are TRBV7-2 and TRBJ1-6; weak D call: TRBD1 (5 bases). Germline V CDR1 and CDR2: SGHTA, FQGNSA. V lost 5 bases, J lost 9 bases, and 23 bases lay in between. The CDR3 covers 17 residues.